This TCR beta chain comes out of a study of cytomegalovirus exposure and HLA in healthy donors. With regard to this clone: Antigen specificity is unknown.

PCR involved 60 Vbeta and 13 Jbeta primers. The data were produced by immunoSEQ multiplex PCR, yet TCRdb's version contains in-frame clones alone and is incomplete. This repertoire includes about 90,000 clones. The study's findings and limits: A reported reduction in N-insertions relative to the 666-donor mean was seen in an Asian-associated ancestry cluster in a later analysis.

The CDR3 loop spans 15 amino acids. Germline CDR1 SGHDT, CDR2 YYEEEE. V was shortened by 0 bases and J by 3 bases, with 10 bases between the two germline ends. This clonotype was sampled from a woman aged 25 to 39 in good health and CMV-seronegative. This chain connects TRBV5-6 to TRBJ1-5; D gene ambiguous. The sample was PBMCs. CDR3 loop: CASSLGSGSNQPQHF. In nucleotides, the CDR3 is TGTGCCAGCAGCTTGGGATCGGGTTCCAATCAGCCCCAGCATTTT.